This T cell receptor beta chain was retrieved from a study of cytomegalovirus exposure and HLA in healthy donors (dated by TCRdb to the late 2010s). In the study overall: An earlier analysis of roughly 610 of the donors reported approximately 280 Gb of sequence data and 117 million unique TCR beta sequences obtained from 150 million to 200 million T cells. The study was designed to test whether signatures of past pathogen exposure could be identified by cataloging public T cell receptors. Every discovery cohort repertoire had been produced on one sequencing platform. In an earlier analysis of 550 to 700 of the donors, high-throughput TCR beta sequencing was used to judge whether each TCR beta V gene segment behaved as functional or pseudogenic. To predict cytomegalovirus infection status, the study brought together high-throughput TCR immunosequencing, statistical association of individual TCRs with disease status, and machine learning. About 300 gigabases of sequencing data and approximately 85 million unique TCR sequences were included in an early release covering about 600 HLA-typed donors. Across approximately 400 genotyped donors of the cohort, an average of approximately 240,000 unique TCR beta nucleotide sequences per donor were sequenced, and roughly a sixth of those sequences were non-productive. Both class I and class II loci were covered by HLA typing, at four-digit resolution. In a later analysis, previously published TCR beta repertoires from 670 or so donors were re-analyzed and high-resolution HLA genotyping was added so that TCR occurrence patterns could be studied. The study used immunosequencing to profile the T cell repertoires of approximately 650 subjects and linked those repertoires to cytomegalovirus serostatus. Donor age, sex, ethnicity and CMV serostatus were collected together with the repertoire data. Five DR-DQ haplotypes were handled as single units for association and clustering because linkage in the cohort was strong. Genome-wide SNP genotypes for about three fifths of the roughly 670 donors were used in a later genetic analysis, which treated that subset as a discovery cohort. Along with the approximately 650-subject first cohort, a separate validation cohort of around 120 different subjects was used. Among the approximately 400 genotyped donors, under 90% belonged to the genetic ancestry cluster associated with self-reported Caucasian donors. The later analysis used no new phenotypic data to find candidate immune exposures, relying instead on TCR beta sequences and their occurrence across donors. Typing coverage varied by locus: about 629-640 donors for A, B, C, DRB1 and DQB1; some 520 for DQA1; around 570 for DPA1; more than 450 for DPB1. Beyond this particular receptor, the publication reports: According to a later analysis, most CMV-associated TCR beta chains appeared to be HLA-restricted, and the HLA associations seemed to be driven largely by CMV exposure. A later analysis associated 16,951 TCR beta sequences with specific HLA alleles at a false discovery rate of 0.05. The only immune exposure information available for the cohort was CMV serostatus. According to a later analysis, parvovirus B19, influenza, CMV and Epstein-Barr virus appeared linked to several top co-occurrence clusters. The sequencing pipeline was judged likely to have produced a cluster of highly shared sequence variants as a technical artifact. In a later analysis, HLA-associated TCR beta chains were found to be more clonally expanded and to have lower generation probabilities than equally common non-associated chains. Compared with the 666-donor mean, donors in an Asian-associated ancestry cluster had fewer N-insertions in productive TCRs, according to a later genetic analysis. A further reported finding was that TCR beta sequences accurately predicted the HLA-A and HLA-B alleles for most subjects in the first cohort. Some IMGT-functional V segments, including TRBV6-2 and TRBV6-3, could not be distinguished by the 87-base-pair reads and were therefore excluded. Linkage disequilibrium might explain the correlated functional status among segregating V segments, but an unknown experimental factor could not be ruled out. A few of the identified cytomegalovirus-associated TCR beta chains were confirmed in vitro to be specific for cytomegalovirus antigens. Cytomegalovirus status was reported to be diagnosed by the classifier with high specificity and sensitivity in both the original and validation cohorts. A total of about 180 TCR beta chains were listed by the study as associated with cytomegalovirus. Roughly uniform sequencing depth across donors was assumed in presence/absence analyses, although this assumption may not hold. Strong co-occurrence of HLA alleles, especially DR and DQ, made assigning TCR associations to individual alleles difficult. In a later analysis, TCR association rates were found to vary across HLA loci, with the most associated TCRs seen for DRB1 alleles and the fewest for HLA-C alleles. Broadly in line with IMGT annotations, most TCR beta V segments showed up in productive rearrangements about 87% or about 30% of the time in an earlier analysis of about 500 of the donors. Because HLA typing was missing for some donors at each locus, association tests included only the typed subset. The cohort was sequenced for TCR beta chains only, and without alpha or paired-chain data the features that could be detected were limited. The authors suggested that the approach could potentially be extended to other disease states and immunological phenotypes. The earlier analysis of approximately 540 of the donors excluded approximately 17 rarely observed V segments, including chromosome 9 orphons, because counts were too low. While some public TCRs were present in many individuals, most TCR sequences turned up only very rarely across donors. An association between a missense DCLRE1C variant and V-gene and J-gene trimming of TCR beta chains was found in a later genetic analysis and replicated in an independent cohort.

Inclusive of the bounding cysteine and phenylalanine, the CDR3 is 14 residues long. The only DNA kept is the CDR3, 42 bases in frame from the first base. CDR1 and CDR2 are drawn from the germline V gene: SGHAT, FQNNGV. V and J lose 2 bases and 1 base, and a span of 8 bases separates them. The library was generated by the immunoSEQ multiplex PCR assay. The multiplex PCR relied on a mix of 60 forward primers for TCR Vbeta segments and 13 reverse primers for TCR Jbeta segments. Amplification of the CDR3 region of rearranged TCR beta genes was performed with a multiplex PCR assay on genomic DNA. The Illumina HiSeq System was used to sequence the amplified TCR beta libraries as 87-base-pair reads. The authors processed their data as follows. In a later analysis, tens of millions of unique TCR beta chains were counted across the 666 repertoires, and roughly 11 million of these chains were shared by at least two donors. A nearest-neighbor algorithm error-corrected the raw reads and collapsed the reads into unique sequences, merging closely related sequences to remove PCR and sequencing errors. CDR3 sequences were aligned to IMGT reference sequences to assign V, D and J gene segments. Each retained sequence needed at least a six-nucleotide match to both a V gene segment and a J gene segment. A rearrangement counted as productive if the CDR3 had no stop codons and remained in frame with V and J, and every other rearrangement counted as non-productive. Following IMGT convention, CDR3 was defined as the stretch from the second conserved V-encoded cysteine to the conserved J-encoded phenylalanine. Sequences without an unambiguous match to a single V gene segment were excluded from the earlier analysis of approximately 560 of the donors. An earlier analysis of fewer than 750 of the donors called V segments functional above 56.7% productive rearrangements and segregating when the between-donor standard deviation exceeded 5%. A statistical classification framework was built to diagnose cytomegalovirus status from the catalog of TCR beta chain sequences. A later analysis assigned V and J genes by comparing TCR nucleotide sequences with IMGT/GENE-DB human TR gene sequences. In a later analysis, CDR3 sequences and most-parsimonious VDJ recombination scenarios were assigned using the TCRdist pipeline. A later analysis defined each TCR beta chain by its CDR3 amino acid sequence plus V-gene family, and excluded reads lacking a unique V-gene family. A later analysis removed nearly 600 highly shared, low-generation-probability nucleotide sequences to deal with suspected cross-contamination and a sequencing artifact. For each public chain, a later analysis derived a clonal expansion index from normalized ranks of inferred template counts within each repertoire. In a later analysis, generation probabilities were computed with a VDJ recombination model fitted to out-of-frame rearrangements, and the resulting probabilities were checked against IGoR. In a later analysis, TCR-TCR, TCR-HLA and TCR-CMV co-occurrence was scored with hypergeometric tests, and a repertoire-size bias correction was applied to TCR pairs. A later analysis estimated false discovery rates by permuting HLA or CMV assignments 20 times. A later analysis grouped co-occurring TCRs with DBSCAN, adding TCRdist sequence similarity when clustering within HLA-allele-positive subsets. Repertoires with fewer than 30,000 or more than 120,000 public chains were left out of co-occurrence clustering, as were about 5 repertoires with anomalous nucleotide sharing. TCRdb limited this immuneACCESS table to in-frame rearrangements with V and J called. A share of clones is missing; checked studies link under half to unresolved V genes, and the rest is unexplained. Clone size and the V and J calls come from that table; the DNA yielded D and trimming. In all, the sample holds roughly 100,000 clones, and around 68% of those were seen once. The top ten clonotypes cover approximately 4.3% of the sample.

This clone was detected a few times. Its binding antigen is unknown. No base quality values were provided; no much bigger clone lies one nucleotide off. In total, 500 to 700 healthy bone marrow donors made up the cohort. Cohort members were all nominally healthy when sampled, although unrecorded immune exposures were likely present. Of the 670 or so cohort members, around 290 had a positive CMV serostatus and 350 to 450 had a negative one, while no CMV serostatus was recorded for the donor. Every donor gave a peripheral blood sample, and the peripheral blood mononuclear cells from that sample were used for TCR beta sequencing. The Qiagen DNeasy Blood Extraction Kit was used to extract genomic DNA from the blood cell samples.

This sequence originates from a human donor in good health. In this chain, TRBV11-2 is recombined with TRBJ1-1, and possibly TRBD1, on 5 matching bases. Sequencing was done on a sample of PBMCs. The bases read TGTGCCAGCAGCTTATGGGGCGGGAACACTGAAGCTTTCTTT. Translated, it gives CASSLWGGNTEAFF.